This paragraph covers one T cell receptor (beta chain) sequence. As yet, its antigen is unknown. These data originate in a study of cytomegalovirus exposure and HLA in healthy donors. Germline assignment: CDR1 SGHVS and CDR2 FNYEAQ. V was cut by 0 bases and J by 3 bases, with 21 bases left in between. This CDR3 is 18 amino acids long. The PCR used 60 Vbeta and 13 Jbeta primers. Data came from immunoSEQ multiplex PCR; TCRdb stores just in-frame clones and leaves some out. The sample lists around 210,000 clones; approximately 85% were seen once. Points from the study as a whole: Reports showed the classifier diagnosing cytomegalovirus status with high specificity and sensitivity.

The sequence was collected from a girl aged 2 to 9 in good health and CMV-seronegative. The sequenced sample consisted of PBMCs. The chain couples TRBV7-6 to TRBJ2-7, with a tentative D call TRBD1 (5 bases). The CDR3 sequence is CASSLAGPRAYAHYEQYF. For the CDR3, the DNA is TGTGCCAGCAGCTTAGCGGGGCCTAGGGCCTACGCCCACTACGAGCAGTACTTC.